These 19 T cell receptor beta chains were all obtained from the same sample, sequenced in a study of T cells in Graves' hyperthyroidism and ophthalmopathy. What was amplified from RNA transcripts were TCR beta CDR3 regions. First-round RT-PCR targeting the TCR CDR3 was performed with the HTBI primer set. Each CDR3 protein gets one entry after TCRdb re-called the multiplex PCR reads with MiXCR. The sample holds about 520,000 distinct CDR3 sequences, around a quarter seen once. Sequencing was performed on blood. The receptors here all came from a woman under 40 with Graves' ophthalmopathy.

This clonotype was seen repeatedly, ten times or more. The chain carries TRBV6-1 and TRBJ1-2, with D unclear. Per the germline V gene, CDR1 is MNHNS and CDR2 is SASEGT. Between the trimmed V and J ends, which lost 1 base and 4 bases, there was a span of 7 bases. The CDR3 runs to 13 residues. CDR3 protein: CASSEGVGYGYTF. In DNA form, the CDR3 reads TGTGCCAGCAGTGAAGGGGTGGGCTATGGCTACACCTTC.

Regarding this clonotype: A read error is likely, as this CDR3 ends without the conserved phenylalanine or tryptophan. V is TRBV12-3 or TRBV12-4 and J is TRBJ1-1; D unresolved. This CDR3 has 13 residues. V was cut by 3 bases and J by 0 bases, with 5 bases left in between. The CDR3 protein is CASSFDMNTEAFL. The CDR3, as DNA: TGTGCCAGCAGTTTTGATATGAACACTGAAGCTTTCCTT.

This clonotype came up many times. The rearrangement uses TRBV6-5 and TRBJ2-5, with D perhaps TRBD2 (7 bases). The V gene's germline CDR1 is MNHEY and CDR2 SVGAGI. V lost 2 bases and J lost 5, with 15 bases in between. This CDR3 comprises 15 residues. The CDR3 region is CASSYRGGAGETQYF. The CDR3 region has the DNA TGTGCCAGCAGTTACAGGGGGGGGGCAGGGGAGACCCAGTACTTC.

This rearrangement joins TRBV29-1 to TRBJ1-1; D ambiguous. This CDR3 is 13 amino acids long. Trimming stripped 5 bases from V and 6 bases from J, with 16 bases between. CDR1 is SQVTM, CDR2 ANQGSEA, per germline. This CDR3 reads CSVKDGLKAEAFF. The CDR3 nucleotides are TGCAGCGTTAAGGACGGTCTCAAGGCTGAAGCTTTCTTT. Filled out from reference TRBV29-1 and TRBJ1-1, the complete variable domain reads SAVISQKPSRDICQRGTSLTIQCQVDSQVTMMFWYRQQPGQSLTLIATANQGSEATYESGFVIDKFPISRPNLTFSTLTVSNMSPEDSSIYLCSVKDGLKAEAFFGQGTRLTVV.

The CDR3 DNA is TGTGCCAGCAGCCCCCAAGTAGCCTACGAGCAGTACTTC. Encoded protein: CASSPQVAYEQYF. The chain links TRBV6-1 to TRBJ2-7; D gene unclear. V was trimmed by 6 bases and J by 2 bases, leaving 11 bases between them. There are 13 residues in the CDR3. The V gene's germline CDR1 is MNHNS and CDR2 SASEGT.

This clonotype was found many times. The V call is TRBV20-1, the J call TRBJ1-2, with 8 bases matching TRBD1. The CDR3 runs 14 residues. V lost 3 bases to trimming and J lost 3 bases; unmatched junction nucleotides: 6. CDR1 DFQATT and CDR2 SNEGSKA come from the germline V gene (reference sequence). The CDR3 here is CSASGQGVYYGYTF. The CDR3 coding sequence is TGCAGTGCTAGCGGACAGGGTGTGTACTATGGCTACACCTTC.

This clonotype was seen ten or more times. The chain employs TRBV5-1 and TRBJ1-2; TRBD1 might be the D (6 bases). This CDR3 contains 14 residues. Germline lookup yields CDR1 SGHRS and CDR2 YFSETQ. V lost 2 bases and J lost 7, with 15 bases in between. The chain's CDR3 is CASSFGGAPRGYTF. In DNA, the CDR3 is TGCGCCAGCAGCTTTGGGGGGGCGCCGCGTGGCTACACCTTC.

The chain employs TRBV20-1 and TRBJ1-1; D is possibly TRBD1 (6 bases). The CDR3 extends over 14 amino acids. Trimming removed 7 bases at V and 4 bases at J, with 19 bases between. Germline V CDR1 and CDR2: DFQATT, SNEGSKA (reference sequence). The CDR3 loop reads CSGTPPTGLTEAFF. The CDR3 region has the DNA TGCAGTGGCACCCCTCCTACAGGGCTCACTGAAGCTTTCTTT.

The table lists this clonotype with many counts. The rearrangement joins TRBV30 to TRBJ2-7; 7 positions match TRBD1. The J segment lost 2 bases and the V segment lost 3 bases, leaving 4 bases of the junction unmatched. In germline, CDR1 is GTSNPN, CDR2 SVGIG (reference sequence). The CDR3 runs to 13 residues. CDR3 region: CAWSTTGPYEQYF. The CDR3 nucleotides read TGTGCCTGGAGCACGACAGGGCCCTACGAGCAGTACTTC.

There are a few counts of this clonotype. The chain uses TRBV5-1 and TRBJ2-5, with 9 nucleotides matching TRBD2. V was pared by 2 bases and J by 4 bases, with 6 bases of the junction left unmatched. Per germline, CDR1 SGHRS and CDR2 YFSETQ. The CDR3 totals 15 residues. The CDR3, as DNA: TGCGCCAGCAGCTTCGGCGGGGGGGCTCCAGAGACCCAGTACTTC. It is translated as CASSFGGGAPETQYF. Variable domain in full (rest from reference TRBV5-1 and TRBJ2-5): KAGVTQTPRYLIKTRGQQVTLSCSPISGHRSVSWYQQTPGQGLQFLFEYFSETQRNKGNFPGRFSGRQFSNSRSEMNVSTLELGDSALYLCASSFGGGAPETQYFGPGTRLLVL.

The rearrangement uses TRBV28 and TRBJ1-2, with D unclear. The V gene lost 10 bases and the J gene lost 1 base, with 10 bases spanning the gap. This CDR3 has 12 amino acids. The germline gives CDR1 MDHEN, CDR2 SYDVKM. The CDR3 loop is CATPGVNYGYTF. The DNA of the CDR3 is TGTGCCACCCCGGGTGTTAACTATGGCTACACCTTC.

This clonotype was detected only once. The V call is TRBV20-1, the J call TRBJ1-1; a possible D gene is TRBD1 (6 bases). Trimming pared 6 bases from V and 4 bases from J, leaving 15 bases between. The germline V gene has CDR1 DFQATT and CDR2 SNEGSKA (reference sequence). This CDR3 has 13 residues. The CDR3 sequence: CSAPTSRGTEAFF. For the CDR3, the DNA is TGCAGTGCGCCGACGTCCAGGGGCACTGAAGCTTTCTTT.

This clonotype was detected many times. The rearrangement links TRBV7-9 to TRBJ1-1, with 7 bases lining up with TRBD1. This CDR3 has 13 residues. V gave up 11 bases and J gave up 0 bases; unmatched junction bases: 6. Germline CDR1 is SEHNR and CDR2 is FQNEAQ (reference sequence). CDR3 sequence reads: CAGYGTVNTEAFF. The CDR3, as DNA: TGTGCCGGGTACGGGACAGTGAACACTGAAGCTTTCTTT.

At least ten counts were recorded for this clonotype. At one of its ends the junction is not consistent with the germline gene, which may arise from a read error. The chain combines TRBV6-2 or TRBV6-3 with TRBJ2-7; weak D call: TRBD2 (7 bases). CDR3 length: 15 amino acids. Germline CDR1 reads MNHEY; CDR2 reads SVGEGT. DNA of the CDR3: TGTGCCATCCCAAGGGGGACTACCTATTCTTACGGGCAGTACTTC. Protein sequence: CAIPRGTTYSYGQYF.

The table lists this clonotype with many counts. The V call is TRBV4-3, the J call TRBJ2-7; D not resolved. CDR3 length equals 16 residues. Germline CDR1 LGHNA, CDR2 YSLEER. Trimming removed 1 base at V and 3 bases at J, with 16 bases between. The CDR3 loop reads CASSQVAPGSGYEQYF. Here the CDR3 DNA reads TGCGCCAGCAGCCAAGTGGCCCCGGGTTCTGGCTACGAGCAGTACTTC.

In its sample, this clonotype was seen a few times. The CDR3 region is CASSMRPRRNTEAFF. CDR3 coding DNA: TGTGCCAGTAGTATGAGACCCAGGCGGAACACTGAAGCTTTCTTT. The rearrangement links TRBV19 to TRBJ1-1; D call uncertain. This CDR3 is built from 15 residues. Germline V gene data show CDR1 as LNHDA and CDR2 as SQIVND (reference sequence). Between the trimmed V and J ends, which lost 3 bases and 1 base, there was a span of 12 bases.

This clonotype was seen many times. The chain recombines TRBV6-2 or TRBV6-3 with TRBJ1-1, with D hard to call. There are 13 residues in the CDR3. Germline CDR1 MNHEY, CDR2 SVGEGT. V was pared by 8 bases and J by 5 bases, with 15 bases between. The CDR3 DNA reads as TGTGCCAGCGGTTGGACGGGCAGAACTGAAGCTTTCTTT. Its protein product is CASGWTGRTEAFF.

In this sample, this clonotype turned up a few times. The V gene is TRBV4-1, the J gene TRBJ2-5; D not certain. V lost 4 bases and J lost 1, with 13 bases in between. The CDR3 covers 15 residues. CDR1 is MGHRA, CDR2 YSYEKL, per germline. The DNA for the CDR3 is TGCGCCAGCAGCCGGCCTCAGGAGTCCCAAGAGACCCAGTACTTC. This gives the protein CASSRPQESQETQYF.

This clonotype has more than one count but fewer than ten. The rearrangement uses TRBV3-1 and TRBJ1-2, with 8 bases aligning to TRBD1. Germline V gene lookup returns CDR1 LGHDT and CDR2 YNNKEL (reference sequence). The CDR3 runs to 14 residues. J gave up 7 bases and V 1 base, and 5 bases lay outside the gene matches. This chain's CDR3 is CASSQGGTGGGYTF. The DNA for the CDR3 is TGTGCCAGCAGCCAAGGGGGGACAGGCGGTGGCTACACCTTC.